The clone carrying this T cell receptor beta chain came up a few times. Antigen: not known. This CDR3 contains 21 residues. Per germline, CDR1 LNHDA and CDR2 SQIVND (reference sequence). Trimming removed 5 bases from V and 7 bases from J, with 36 bases in between. Sample time point: newly diagnosed GD, antithyroid drugs for less than 3 months. From RNA extracted from PBMCs, the TCR library was made. These data come from a study of regulatory T cells in long-lasting Graves disease. Study results and limitations: Persistent disease preferred TRBV28, TRBJ1-2 and TRBJ2-5; new disease, TRBV20-1 and TRBJ2-1.

The authors built TCR beta libraries using iRepertoire HTBI primers and Arm-PCR of CDR3 regions. In TCRdb, the multiplex PCR reads were re-called with MiXCR into one record per CDR3 protein. The data hold about 560,000 distinct CDR3 sequences, with roughly 15% observed a single time. The same specimen was also included in a second study, on T cells in Graves' hyperthyroidism and ophthalmopathy. That investigation notes: When the TCR CDR3 underwent first-round RT-PCR, the HTBI primer set was used. In the analysis, a 13 V-J model separated ophthalmopathy from stable hyperthyroidism.

The gene calls are TRBV19 and TRBJ2-1, with a possible D match to TRBD1 (7 bases). This receptor was obtained from a man younger than 30 with Graves disease. Specimen: peripheral blood mononuclear cells (PBMCs), collected at new diagnosis, from a patient treated with antithyroid drugs. CDR3 residues: CASSRSPTTGFWAGIRNEQFF. The CDR3 coding sequence is TGTGCCAGTAGTCGCTCCCCAACGACAGGGTTCTGGGCGGGAATTCGAAATGAGCAGTTCTTC.